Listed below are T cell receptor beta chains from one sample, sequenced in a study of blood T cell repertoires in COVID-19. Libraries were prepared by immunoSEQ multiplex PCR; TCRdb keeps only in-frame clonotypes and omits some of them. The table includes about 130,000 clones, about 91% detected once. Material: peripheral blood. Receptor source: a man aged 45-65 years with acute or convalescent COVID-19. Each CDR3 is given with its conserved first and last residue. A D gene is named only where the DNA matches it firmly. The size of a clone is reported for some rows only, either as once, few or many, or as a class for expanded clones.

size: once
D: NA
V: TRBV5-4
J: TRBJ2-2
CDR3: CASSLSRGYGTGELFF
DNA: TGTGCCAGCAGCTTGAGCAGGGGCTACGGCACCGGGGAGCTGTTTTTT

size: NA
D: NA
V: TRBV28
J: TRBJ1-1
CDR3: CASSLSLYPTEAFF
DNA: TGTGCCAGCAGTTTATCGCTATATCCCACTGAAGCTTTCTTT

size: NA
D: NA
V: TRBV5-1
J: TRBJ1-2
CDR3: CASSSQGRDGYTF
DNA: TGCGCCAGCAGCTCACAGGGTCGGGATGGCTACACCTTC

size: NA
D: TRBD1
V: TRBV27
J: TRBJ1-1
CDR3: CASSPTGQGNTEAFF
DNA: TGTGCCAGCAGTCCAACGGGACAGGGGAACACTGAAGCTTTCTTT

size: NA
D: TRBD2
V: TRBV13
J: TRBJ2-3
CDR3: CASSSSRSSGGRTDTQYF
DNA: TGTGCCAGCAGCTCATCACGGTCTAGCGGGGGACGCACAGATACGCAGTATTTT

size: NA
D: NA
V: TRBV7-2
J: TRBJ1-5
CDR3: CASSLDLRGWQPQHF
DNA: TGTGCCAGCAGCTTAGACCTTAGGGGTTGGCAGCCCCAGCATTTT

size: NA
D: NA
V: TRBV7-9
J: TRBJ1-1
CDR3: CASSLEGDAFF
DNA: TGTGCCAGCAGCTTAGAAGGGGATGCTTTCTTT

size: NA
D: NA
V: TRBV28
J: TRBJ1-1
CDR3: CASNPPMNTEAFF
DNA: TGTGCCAGCAATCCCCCTATGAACACTGAAGCTTTCTTT

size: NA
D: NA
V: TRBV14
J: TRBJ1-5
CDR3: CASSQGRGGQPQHF
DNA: TGTGCCAGCAGCCAGGGTAGGGGAGGACAGCCCCAGCATTTT

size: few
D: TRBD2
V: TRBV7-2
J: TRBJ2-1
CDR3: CASTQNQRGGGARNEQFF
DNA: TGTGCCAGCACCCAGAACCAGCGGGGGGGAGGGGCGCGGAATGAGCAGTTCTTC

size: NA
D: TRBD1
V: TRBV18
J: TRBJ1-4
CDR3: CASSSTGGNEKLFF
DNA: TGTGCCAGCTCATCCACAGGGGGGAATGAAAAACTGTTTTTT

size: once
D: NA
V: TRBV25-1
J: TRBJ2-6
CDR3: CASSGKGFSGANVLTF
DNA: TGTGCCAGCAGTGGCAAGGGGTTCTCTGGGGCCAACGTCCTGACTTTC

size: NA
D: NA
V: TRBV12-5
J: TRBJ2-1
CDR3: CASGLFAGTSSYNEQFF
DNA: TGTGCTAGTGGTTTGTTTGCGGGTACCAGCTCCTACAATGAGCAGTTCTTC

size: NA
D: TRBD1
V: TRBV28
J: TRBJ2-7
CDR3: CASSSTGTGGFKQYF
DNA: TGTGCCAGCAGTTCAACCGGGACAGGGGGCTTCAAGCAGTACTTC

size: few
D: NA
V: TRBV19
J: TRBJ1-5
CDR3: CASSRANQPQHF
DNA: TGTGCCAGTAGTAGGGCGAATCAGCCCCAGCATTTT

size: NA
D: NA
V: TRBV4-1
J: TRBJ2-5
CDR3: CASSQGIEEGRETQYF
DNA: TGCGCCAGCAGCCAAGGGATCGAGGAGGGCCGAGAGACCCAGTACTTC

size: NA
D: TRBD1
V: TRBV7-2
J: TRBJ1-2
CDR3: CASSDRQGSYGYTF
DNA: TGTGCCAGCAGCGACAGACAGGGTTCCTATGGCTACACCTTC